The 12 T cell receptor beta chains below all came from one sample that was sequenced in a study of shared clonotypes between healthy human individuals. Repertoires were generated with immunoSEQ multiplex PCR, while TCRdb's copy carries only in-frame clones and drops some. This sample has around 2.5 million clones, with 93% found just once. Material: naive CD4+ T cells from PBMCs. As to subset: CD45RA+ positively selected. Receptors originate from a man younger than 35 in good health. Some clones in this sample may be carry-over from other donors' samples.

The CDR3 region is CASSPRRTDPGGTDTQYF. The CDR3 DNA follows: TGTGCCAGCAGCCCACGACGGACAGACCCTGGGGGCACAGATACGCAGTATTTT. V is TRBV9 and J is TRBJ2-3; a weak D match, TRBD1 (6 bases). Germline loops: CDR1 SGDLS, CDR2 YYNGEE. CDR3 length: 18 residues. With 4 bases removed from V and 1 base from J, the gap between germline ends came to 22 bases. The full variable domain, its missing parts supplied by reference TRBV9 and TRBJ2-3, is DSGVTQTPKHLITATGQRVTLRCSPRSGDLSVYWYQQSLDQGLQFLIQYYNGEERAKGNILERFSAQQFPDLHSELNLSSLELGDSALYFCASSPRRTDPGGTDTQYFGPGTRLTVL.

A remark on this clone: Other DNA sequences in this specimen translate into the identical CDR3. The rearrangement uses TRBV6-1 and TRBJ1-1, with 7 positions matching TRBD1. J lost 0 bases, V lost 6 bases, and 4 bases had no gene match. The germline gives CDR1 MNHNS, CDR2 SASEGT. This CDR3 spans 14 amino acids. The CDR3 coding sequence is TGTGCCAGCAGGCAGGGGGGTCTGAACACTGAAGCTTTCTTT. This gives the protein CASRQGGLNTEAFF.

Turning to this clone: The sample contains more than one DNA sequence encoding this CDR3. V usage is TRBV6-4 and J usage is TRBJ2-3; 11 nucleotides match TRBD2. CDR1 and CDR2 (germline): MRHNA, SNTAGT. The CDR3 is 16 residues long. V shed 0 bases, J shed 5 bases, and the junction held 4 bases outside the gene matches. CDR3 DNA: TGTGCCAGCAGTGACTCGGGTCTAGCGGGGGGAGATACGCAGTATTTT. This sequence encodes CASSDSGLAGGDTQYF.

V and J are TRBV30 and TRBJ2-4; 10 bases fit TRBD2. The germline gives CDR1 GTSNPN, CDR2 SVGIG (reference sequence). The CDR3 length is 15 residues. V lost 7 bases to trimming and J lost 5 bases; unmatched junction nucleotides: 11. Written as DNA, the CDR3 is TGTGCCTACCATCCCCTCGGACTAGCGGAAAACATTCAGTACTTC. Protein: CAYHPLGLAENIQYF.

In DNA form, the CDR3 reads TGCGCCAGCAGCGCGGGCGGGTGGTCTGGCTACACCTTC. Its translation is CASSAGGWSGYTF. The chain couples TRBV5-1 to TRBJ1-2; D is unresolved. From germline, CDR1 is SGHRS and CDR2 YFSETQ. The CDR3 has 13 residues. V lost 4 bases and J 7 bases, leaving 14 bases between the germline ends.

About this clone: Other DNA sequences in this specimen translate into the identical CDR3. This chain links TRBV7-2 with TRBJ1-2; the D gene is possibly TRBD1 (5 bases). CDR3 length: 13 residues. Trimming took off 2 bases at V and 4 bases at J, with 8 bases between the two ends. Germline V gene data show CDR1 as SGHTA and CDR2 as FQGNSA. CDR3 in DNA: TGTGCCAGCAGCTTAACAGGTTTCTATGGCTACACCTTC. Translation gives CASSLTGFYGYTF. Complete variable domain (other parts from reference TRBV7-2 and TRBJ1-2): GAGVSQSPSNKVTEKGKDVELRCDPISGHTALYWYRQSLGQGLEFLIYFQGNSAPDKSGLPSDRFSAERTGGSVSTLTIQRTQQEDSAVYLCASSLTGFYGYTFGSGTRLTVV.

The chain couples TRBV6-5 to TRBJ2-7; possibly TRBD1 or TRBD2 for D (5 bases each). The CDR3 has 11 amino acids. Germline V lookup: CDR1 MNHEY, CDR2 SVGAGI. Trimming took off 3 bases at V and 10 bases at J, with 10 bases between the two ends. The CDR3 is CASSYMGVQYF. The CDR3 DNA is TGTGCCAGCAGTTATATGGGGGTACAGTACTTC.

V usage is TRBV2 and J usage is TRBJ2-2; D remains ambiguous. V shed 7 bases and J shed 4 bases, with 16 bases lying between them. There are 15 residues in the CDR3. In germline, CDR1 is SNHLY, CDR2 FYNNEI. DNA for the CDR3: TGTGCCAGCATCCTACTTGGGATTGGCACCGGGGAGCTGTTTTTT. Translation gives CASILLGIGTGELFF. Full variable domain (outside the CDR3, taken from reference TRBV2 and TRBJ2-2): EPEVTQTPSHQVTQMGQEVILRCVPISNHLYFYWYRQILGQKVEFLVSFYNNEISEKSEIFDDQFSVERPDGSNFTLKIRSTKLEDSAMYFCASILLGIGTGELFFGEGSRLTVL.

Points on this clone: In the same sample, other DNA sequences code for this CDR3. The chain combines TRBV9 with TRBJ2-1, with 11 bases aligning to TRBD2. The CDR3 totals 14 residues. The ends lost 3 bases at V and 5 bases at J; junction bases unmatched: 1. The germline gives CDR1 SGDLS, CDR2 YYNGEE. CDR3 residues: CASSAGLADNEQFF. Written as DNA, the CDR3 is TGTGCCAGCAGCGCGGGACTAGCGGACAATGAGCAGTTCTTC.

The gene calls are TRBV11-2 and TRBJ2-7; 10 bases align to TRBD2. V gave up 5 bases and J gave up 1 base; unmatched junction bases: 5. This CDR3 is 15 amino acids long. The germline V gene has CDR1 SGHAT and CDR2 FQNNGV. The CDR3 sequence: CASSRSGRASYEQYF. DNA for the CDR3: TGTGCCAGCAGCCGCAGCGGGAGGGCTTCCTACGAGCAGTACTTC.

The chain is built from TRBV5-1 and TRBJ2-4; TRBD2 matches 10 bases. Germline loops: CDR1 SGHRS, CDR2 YFSETQ. The CDR3 consists of 19 residues. The junction had 9 bases not matched to a gene; V was cut back by 0 bases and J by 0 bases. The CDR3 protein is CASSLDLAGEVLAKNIQYF. Written as DNA, the CDR3 is TGCGCCAGCAGCTTGGATCTAGCGGGAGAGGTACTAGCCAAAAACATTCAGTACTTC.

The rearrangement links TRBV5-1 to TRBJ1-5; D might be TRBD1 (5 bases). Germline V lookup: CDR1 SGHRS, CDR2 YFSETQ. V lost 4 bases and J lost 3, with 14 bases in between. The CDR3 contains 15 residues. The CDR3 coding sequence is TGCGCCAGCAGCACCGAGACAGAGACCAATCAGCCCCAGCATTTT. This encodes CASSTETETNQPQHF.